This T cell receptor beta chain was retrieved from a study of blood T cells in healthy people across ages. Study observations and caveats: TCR beta diversity, measured per million T cells, fell in a roughly linear way with age. TCR beta diversity tracked closely with naive T cell percentage.

Combining a sample-barcoded 5' primer with a J-beta primer mix, a second PCR ran for roughly 7 to 11 cycles. One entry per CDR3 protein, called by TCRdb with MiXCR from the 5' RACE reads. This table holds around 850,000 distinct CDR3 sequences, under 40% found once. Trimming pared 6 bases from V and 3 bases from J, leaving 12 bases between. Per germline, CDR1 MDHEN and CDR2 SYDVKM. The CDR3 sequence is 13 residues long. A remark on this clonotype: The target antigen is unknown.

The sample, about 10 milliliters of peripheral blood, was drawn from each donor. Total RNA extracted from each sample amounted to at least 5.5 micrograms. The TCR originated in a man between 18 and 29 years old in good health. V usage is TRBV28 and J usage is TRBJ2-7; D perhaps matches TRBD2 (5 bases). The source material was blood. The CDR3 loop is CASSYGVLYEQYF. CDR3 DNA: TGTGCCAGCAGCTACGGGGTCCTCTACGAGCAGTACTTC. The variable domain in full, completed from reference TRBV28 and TRBJ2-7, reads DVKVTQSSRYLVKRTGEKVFLECVQDMDHENMFWYRQDPGLGLRLIYFSYDVKMKEKGDIPEGYSVSREKKERFSLILESASTNQTSMYLCASSYGVLYEQYFGPGTRLTVT.